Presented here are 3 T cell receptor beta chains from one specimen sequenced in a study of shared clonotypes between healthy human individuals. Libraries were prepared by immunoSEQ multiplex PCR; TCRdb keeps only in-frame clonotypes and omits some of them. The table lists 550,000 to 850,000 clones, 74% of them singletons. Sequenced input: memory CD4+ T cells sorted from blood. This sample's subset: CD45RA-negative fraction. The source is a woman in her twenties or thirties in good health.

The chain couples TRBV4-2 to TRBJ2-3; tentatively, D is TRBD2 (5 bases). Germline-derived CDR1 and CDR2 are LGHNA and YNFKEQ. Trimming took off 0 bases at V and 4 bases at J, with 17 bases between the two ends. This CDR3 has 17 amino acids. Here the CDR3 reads CASSQDVEASSADTQYF. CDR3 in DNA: TGTGCCAGCAGCCAAGATGTCGAGGCTAGCTCAGCAGATACGCAGTATTTT.

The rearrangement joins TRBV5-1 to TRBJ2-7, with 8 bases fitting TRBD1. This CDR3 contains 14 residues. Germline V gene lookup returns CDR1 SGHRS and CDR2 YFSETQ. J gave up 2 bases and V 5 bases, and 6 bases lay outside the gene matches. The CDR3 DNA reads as TGCGCCAGCAGATACGGGACAGGAGCCTACGAGCAGTACTTC. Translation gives CASRYGTGAYEQYF. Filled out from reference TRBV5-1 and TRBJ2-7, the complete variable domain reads KAGVTQTPRYLIKTRGQQVTLSCSPISGHRSVSWYQQTPGQGLQFLFEYFSETQRNKGNFPGRFSGRQFSNSRSEMNVSTLELGDSALYLCASRYGTGAYEQYFGPGTRLTVT.

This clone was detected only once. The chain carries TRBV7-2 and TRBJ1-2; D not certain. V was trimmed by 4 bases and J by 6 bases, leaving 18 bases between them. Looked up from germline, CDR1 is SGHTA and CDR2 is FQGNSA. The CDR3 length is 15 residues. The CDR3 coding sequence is TGTGCCAGCAGCTCCCATGCGCTTAGTTCGGATGGCTACACCTTC. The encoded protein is CASSSHALSSDGYTF. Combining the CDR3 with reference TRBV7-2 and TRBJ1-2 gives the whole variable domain GAGVSQSPSNKVTEKGKDVELRCDPISGHTALYWYRQSLGQGLEFLIYFQGNSAPDKSGLPSDRFSAERTGGSVSTLTIQRTQQEDSAVYLCASSSHALSSDGYTFGSGTRLTVV.